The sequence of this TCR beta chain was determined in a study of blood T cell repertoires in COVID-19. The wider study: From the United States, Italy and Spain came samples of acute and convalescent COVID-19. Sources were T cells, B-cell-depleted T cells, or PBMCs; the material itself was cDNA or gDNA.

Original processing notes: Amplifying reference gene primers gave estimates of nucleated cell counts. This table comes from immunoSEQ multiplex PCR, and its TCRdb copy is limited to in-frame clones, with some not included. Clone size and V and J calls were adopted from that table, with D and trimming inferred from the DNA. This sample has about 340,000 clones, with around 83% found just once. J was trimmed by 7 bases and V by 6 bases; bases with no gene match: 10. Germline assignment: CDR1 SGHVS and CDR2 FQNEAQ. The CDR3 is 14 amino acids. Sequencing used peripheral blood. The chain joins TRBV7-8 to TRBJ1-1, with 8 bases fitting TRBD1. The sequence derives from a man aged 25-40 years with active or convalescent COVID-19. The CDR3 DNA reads TGTGCCAGCAGACTTACCGGGACAGGCTTTGAAGCTTTCTTT. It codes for CASRLTGTGFEAFF.